What follows is one T cell receptor beta chain and its context. Its antigen is not identified. Other nucleotide sequences in the sample specify the same CDR3. The entry originates in a study of shared clonotypes between healthy human individuals. In the study overall: The donor group consisted of a couple of women and three men, aged 18 to 49. Study-wide results and caveats: Generation probabilities were higher for clonotypes shared across all four sorted-subset donors than for unshared ones. Shared clonotypes: roughly 4.7% naive CD4, 3.5% to 4% naive CD8, around 2.4% memory CD4, about 0.4% memory CD8. Sequencing depth was expected to affect clonotype sharing among donors.

Only in-frame clones appear in the TCRdb table, and some are missing; sequencing was by immunoSEQ multiplex PCR. The sample has 2 million to 2.5 million clones, 85% to 95% seen once. The V end was cut by 4 bases, the J end by 4 bases, with 7 bases between. In germline, CDR1 is SGHRS, CDR2 YFSETQ. The CDR3 totals 12 residues. The clonotype comes from a man between 18 and 35 years old in good health. The sample taken for sequencing was naive CD4+ T cells sorted from blood. The subset: CD45RA+ positively selected. The chain recombines TRBV5-1 with TRBJ2-3, with no clear D. This CDR3 is CASSPPSDTQYF. The CDR3 DNA is TGCGCCAGCAGCCCGCCGTCAGATACGCAGTATTTT.